Below, one T cell receptor (beta chain) is given with its context. This sample is drawn from a study of OX40 agonist ivuxolimab in advanced cancers. Only in-frame clones appear in the TCRdb table, and some are missing; sequencing was by immunoSEQ multiplex PCR. The data contain nearly 80,000 clones, roughly 87% of them singletons. With 3 bases removed from V and 0 bases from J, the gap between germline ends came to 26 bases. This CDR3 region has 20 residues. In germline, CDR1 is MGHRA, CDR2 YSYEKL. V and J are TRBV4-1 and TRBJ1-2; no definite D call. The sequencing here drew on CD4+ or CD8+ T cells sorted from blood, taken in a trial of the OX40 agonist ivuxolimab. This receptor was taken from an adult with an advanced solid tumor such as melanoma, head and neck, liver or kidney cancer. The CDR3 DNA sequence: TGCGCCAGCAGCCAGGTGGGTCTTCGGCCGGCACTTAATTCTAACTATGGCTACACCTTC. Its protein is CASSQVGLRPALNSNYGYTF.